These 20 T cell receptor beta chains were all obtained from the same sample, sequenced in a study of cytotoxic CD8 clonotypes in ibrutinib-treated CLL. The data were produced by immunoSEQ multiplex PCR, yet TCRdb's version contains in-frame clones alone and is incomplete. The table has about 130,000 clones, around four fifths seen once; the top ten hold approximately 3.5%. The sequencing used PBMCs, collected after 24 months of ibrutinib treatment. The receptor source for this set is a human donor with chronic lymphocytic leukemia.

Only a few counts were recorded for this clone. The chain uses TRBV6-6 and TRBJ1-5, with D possibly matching TRBD1 (5 bases). This CDR3 is 15 amino acids long. Germline V CDR1 and CDR2: MNHNY, SVGAGI (reference sequence). V was trimmed by 6 bases and J by 0 bases, leaving 12 bases between them. CDR3 loop: CASSVRQGSNQPQHF. CDR3 DNA sequence: TGTGCCAGCAGCGTCCGTCAGGGTAGCAATCAGCCCCAGCATTTT.

The rearrangement uses TRBV7-9 and TRBJ1-3; D is unclear. Germline V gene data show CDR1 as SEHNR and CDR2 as FQNEAQ (reference sequence). Between the trimmed V and J ends, which lost 3 bases and 0 bases, there was a span of 12 bases. The CDR3 covers 16 residues. CDR3 loop: CASSFESGISGNTIYF. The CDR3 DNA reads TGTGCCAGCAGCTTTGAGTCGGGAATCTCTGGAAACACCATATATTTT.

V is TRBV12-5 and J is TRBJ2-5; 7 positions agree with TRBD1. The trim removed 2 bases at V and 1 base at J, leaving 1 base unmatched. Germline V lookup: CDR1 LGHNT, CDR2 FRNRAP. The length of the CDR3 is 14 residues. In DNA, the CDR3 is TGTGCTAGTGGTTTGTCAGGGGGCCAAGAGACCCAGTACTTC. It yields the protein CASGLSGGQETQYF.

This clone was observed a single time. The CDR3, as DNA: TGTGCCAGTAGTATAGAGGATACGCAGTATTTT. It codes for CASSIEDTQYF. This rearrangement joins TRBV19 to TRBJ2-3; D is uncertain. The CDR3 length is 11 residues. With 0 bases removed from V and 6 bases from J, the gap between germline ends came to 1 base. CDR1 LNHDA and CDR2 SQIVND come from the germline V gene (reference sequence).

This chain joins TRBV7-2 and TRBJ2-7; D is unresolved. The CDR3 length is 13 residues. Germline lookup yields CDR1 SGHTA and CDR2 FQGNSA. Between the trimmed V and J ends, which lost 4 bases and 3 bases, there was a span of 10 bases. The CDR3 loop is CASSSQIGYEQYF. CDR3 sequence (DNA): TGTGCCAGCAGCTCCCAAATCGGCTACGAGCAGTACTTC.

This chain uses TRBV5-4 with TRBJ2-1; 12 bases map to TRBD1. Germline-derived CDR1 and CDR2 are SGHNT and YYREEE (reference sequence). J gave up 7 bases and V 3 bases, and 5 bases lay outside the gene matches. There are 15 residues in the CDR3. The chain's CDR3 is CASSWGTGGRNEQFF. As DNA, the CDR3 is TGTGCCAGCAGCTGGGGGACAGGGGGCAGGAATGAGCAGTTCTTC.

The V and J genes are TRBV7-2 and TRBJ1-3; D gene unclear. Trimming shortened V by 0 bases and J by 0 bases, and 9 bases separated the two germline ends. CDR3 size: 16 residues. CDR1 SGHTA and CDR2 FQGNSA come from the germline V gene. CDR3 sequence (DNA): TGTGCCAGCAGCTTAGCGGATCCGGGCTCTGGAAACACCATATATTTT. Translation gives CASSLADPGSGNTIYF.

The rearrangement links TRBV5-4 to TRBJ2-5; either TRBD1 or TRBD2 may supply D (6 bases each). The ends were cut back, 3 bases at V and 5 bases at J, with 17 bases in the middle. CDR3 length: 15 amino acids. Germline CDR1 is SGHNT and CDR2 is YYREEE (reference sequence). The CDR3 loop is CASSWGRGWRETQYF. The CDR3 DNA is TGTGCCAGCAGCTGGGGGCGGGGCTGGCGGGAGACCCAGTACTTC.

V usage is TRBV6-4 and J usage is TRBJ1-5, with 10 bases fitting TRBD1. CDR1 is MRHNA, CDR2 SNTAGT, per germline. The junction had 12 bases not matched to a gene; V was cut back by 4 bases and J by 3 bases. There are 18 residues in the CDR3. The CDR3 DNA reads TGTGCCAGCAGTGTCCGGGACAGGGGCGGTTGGCTCAATCAGCCCCAGCATTTT. Protein product: CASSVRDRGGWLNQPQHF.

The chain couples TRBV7-2 to TRBJ2-5, with TRBD1 as a possible D gene (6 bases). Per the germline V gene, CDR1 is SGHTA and CDR2 is FQGNSA. This CDR3 has 13 residues. With 7 bases removed from V and 0 bases from J, the gap between germline ends came to 9 bases. In nucleotides, the CDR3 is TGTGCCAGCAAGAGGGGGTACCAAGAGACCCAGTACTTC. Protein: CASKRGYQETQYF.

The chain is built from TRBV4-2 and TRBJ2-2; 11 bases line up with TRBD2. The CDR3 contains 17 residues. Trimming at V came to 0 bases and at J to 4 bases, leaving 4 bases not matched to a gene. Looked up from germline, CDR1 is LGHNA and CDR2 is YNFKEQ. The CDR3, as DNA: TGTGCCAGCAGCCAAGACTCTAGCGGGGGGCCCACCGGGGAGCTGTTTTTT. Amino acids: CASSQDSSGGPTGELFF.

The chain employs TRBV5-1 and TRBJ1-6; possibly TRBD1 for D (6 bases). V was pared by 4 bases and J by 0 bases, with 14 bases between. The CDR3 sequence is 17 residues long. In germline, CDR1 is SGHRS, CDR2 YFSETQ. The CDR3 DNA sequence: TGCGCCAGCAGCCGAGACCTGGACAGCTCCTATAATTCACCCCTCCACTTT. It yields the protein CASSRDLDSSYNSPLHF.

The genes are TRBV10-3 and TRBJ2-3; 9 bases map to TRBD1. V lost 4 bases, J lost 2 bases, and 4 bases stayed unmatched. CDR1 is ENHRY, CDR2 SYGVKD, per germline. CDR3 length: 15 residues. CDR3 coding DNA: TGTGCCATCAGTGGTGGACAGGGGATCACAGATACGCAGTATTTT. Amino acid sequence: CAISGGQGITDTQYF.

The chain has TRBV7-9 and TRBJ2-5; D unclear. The V gene's germline CDR1 is SEHNR and CDR2 FQNEAQ (reference sequence). V was clipped by 7 bases and J by 0 bases, with 18 bases between them. This CDR3 spans 16 amino acids. As DNA, the CDR3 is TGTGCCAGCACCGCGGACCGTGTGGGGTACCAAGAGACCCAGTACTTC. Translated: CASTADRVGYQETQYF.

This chain uses TRBV11-2 with TRBJ2-7; D remains unclear. CDR3 length equals 14 residues. Trimming took 3 bases from V and 0 from J, leaving 9 bases between them. Germline V gene sequence: CDR1 SGHAT, CDR2 FQNNGV. In nucleotides, the CDR3 is TGTGCCAGCAGCTTCGGGCTCAACTCCTACGAGCAGTACTTC. Protein product: CASSFGLNSYEQYF.

This chain links TRBV19 with TRBJ1-4; TRBD1 agrees at 7 bases. Trimming removed 4 bases from V and 15 bases from J; junction bases left unmatched: 11. Germline V gene sequence: CDR1 LNHDA, CDR2 SQIVND (reference sequence). CDR3 length equals 13 residues. The CDR3 DNA follows: TGTGCCAGTAGTACCGGGACAGCCGGATGGTTGTTTTTT. Residues: CASSTGTAGWLFF.

This clone showed up just a few times. The CDR3 is CASSEPTGPTNEKLFF. The CDR3 nucleotides are TGCGCCAGCAGTGAGCCTACAGGTCCAACTAATGAAAAACTGTTTTTT. V gene TRBV10-1 combines with J gene TRBJ1-4; possible D gene TRBD1, 5 bases. The CDR3 spans 16 residues. CDR1 and CDR2 from the germline V gene are WNHNN and SYGVQD (reference sequence). The V end lost 2 bases, the J end lost 0 bases, and 10 bases lay between the germline ends.

The chain uses TRBV7-9 and TRBJ1-5; D possibly corresponds to TRBD1 (5 bases). Germline CDR1 is SEHNR and CDR2 is FQNEAQ (reference sequence). The CDR3 runs to 15 residues. V shed 4 bases and J shed 2 bases, with 12 bases lying between them. CDR3 region: CASSSGSLGNQPQHF. The CDR3 bases are TGTGCCAGCAGCTCAGGGTCGTTGGGCAATCAGCCCCAGCATTTT.

The V and J genes are TRBV28 and TRBJ1-1, with 10 bases aligning to TRBD1. V trimming: 5 bases; J trimming: 4 bases; junction bases outside the gene matches: 7. Germline lookup yields CDR1 MDHEN and CDR2 SYDVKM. The CDR3 loop spans 15 amino acids. The CDR3 loop is CASSRTGTGVTEAFF. CDR3 bases: TGTGCCAGCAGTCGTACCGGGACAGGGGTCACTGAAGCTTTCTTT.

This clone was found a few times. The chain is built from TRBV2 and TRBJ2-7, with D perhaps TRBD2 (5 bases). The CDR3 is made up of 14 amino acids. Trimming removed 2 bases at V and 6 bases at J, with 14 bases between. Germline V gene sequence: CDR1 SNHLY, CDR2 FYNNEI. The CDR3 region is CASSEIEGSREQYF. The CDR3 DNA is TGTGCCAGCAGTGAAATCGAGGGATCGCGCGAGCAGTACTTC.